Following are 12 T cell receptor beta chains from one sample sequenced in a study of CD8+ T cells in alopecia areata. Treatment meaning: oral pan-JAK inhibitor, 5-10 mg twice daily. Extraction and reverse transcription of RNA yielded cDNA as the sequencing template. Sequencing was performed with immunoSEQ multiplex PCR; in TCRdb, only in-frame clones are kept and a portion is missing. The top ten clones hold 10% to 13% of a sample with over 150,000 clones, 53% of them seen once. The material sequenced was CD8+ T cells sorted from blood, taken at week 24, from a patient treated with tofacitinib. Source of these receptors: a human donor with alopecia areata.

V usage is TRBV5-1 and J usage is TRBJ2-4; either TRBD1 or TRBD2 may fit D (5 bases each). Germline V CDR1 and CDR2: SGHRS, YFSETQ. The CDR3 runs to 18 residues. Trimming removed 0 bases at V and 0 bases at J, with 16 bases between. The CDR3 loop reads CASSLGGRQTVAKNIQYF. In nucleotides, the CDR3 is TGCGCCAGCAGCTTGGGGGGACGGCAAACAGTAGCCAAAAACATTCAGTACTTC.

CDR3 region: CASSPYLGLAGAGGTQYF. DNA of the CDR3: TGTGCCAGCAGCCCTTATCTGGGACTAGCGGGGGCCGGCGGGACCCAGTACTTC. This chain links TRBV7-2 with TRBJ2-5; 14 bases align to TRBD2. The trim removed 5 bases at V and 7 bases at J, leaving 15 bases unmatched. The CDR3 consists of 18 residues. CDR1 and CDR2 (germline): SGHTA, FQGNSA.

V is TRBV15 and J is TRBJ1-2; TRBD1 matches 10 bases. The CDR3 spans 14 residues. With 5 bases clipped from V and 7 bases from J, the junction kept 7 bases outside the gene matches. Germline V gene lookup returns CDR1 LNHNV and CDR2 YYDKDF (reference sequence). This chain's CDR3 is CATSPVTGGSGYTF. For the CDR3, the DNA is TGTGCCACCAGCCCCGTGACAGGGGGCTCTGGCTACACCTTC.

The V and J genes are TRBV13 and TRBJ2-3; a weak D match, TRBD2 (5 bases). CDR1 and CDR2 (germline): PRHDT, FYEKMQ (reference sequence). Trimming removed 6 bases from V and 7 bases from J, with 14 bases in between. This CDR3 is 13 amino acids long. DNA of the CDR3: TGTGCCAGCAGAGGAGAGGGCAAATATACGCAGTATTTT. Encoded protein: CASRGEGKYTQYF.

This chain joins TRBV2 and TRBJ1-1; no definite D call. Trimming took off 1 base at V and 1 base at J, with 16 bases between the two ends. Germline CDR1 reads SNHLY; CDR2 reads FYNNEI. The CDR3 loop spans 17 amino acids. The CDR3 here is CASSEDNQPYPNTEAFF. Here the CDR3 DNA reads TGTGCCAGCAGTGAAGATAATCAACCTTACCCGAACACTGAAGCTTTCTTT.

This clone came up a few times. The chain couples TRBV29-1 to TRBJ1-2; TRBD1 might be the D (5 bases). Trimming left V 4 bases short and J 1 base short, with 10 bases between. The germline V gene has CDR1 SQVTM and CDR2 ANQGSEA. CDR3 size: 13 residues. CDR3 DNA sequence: TGCAGCGTTGGGACACCGGATAACTATGGCTACACCTTC. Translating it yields CSVGTPDNYGYTF. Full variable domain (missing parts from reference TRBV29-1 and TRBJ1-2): SAVISQKPSRDICQRGTSLTIQCQVDSQVTMMFWYRQQPGQSLTLIATANQGSEATYESGFVIDKFPISRPNLTFSTLTVSNMSPEDSSIYLCSVGTPDNYGYTFGSGTRLTVV.

The CDR3 loop is CASSARGLSYEQYF. CDR3 nucleotides: TGTGCCAGCAGCGCCAGGGGGCTCTCCTACGAGCAGTACTTC. The gene calls are TRBV13 and TRBJ2-7, with TRBD1 matching over 8 bases. The germline V gene has CDR1 PRHDT and CDR2 FYEKMQ (reference sequence). Trimming cost V 5 bases and J 0 bases; bases outside gene matches: 3. The CDR3 extends over 14 amino acids.

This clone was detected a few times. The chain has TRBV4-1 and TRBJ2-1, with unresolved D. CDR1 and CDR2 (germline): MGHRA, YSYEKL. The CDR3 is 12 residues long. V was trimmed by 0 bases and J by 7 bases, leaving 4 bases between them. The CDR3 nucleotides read TGCGCCAGCAGCCAAGATTTGAATGAGCAGTTCTTC. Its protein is CASSQDLNEQFF.

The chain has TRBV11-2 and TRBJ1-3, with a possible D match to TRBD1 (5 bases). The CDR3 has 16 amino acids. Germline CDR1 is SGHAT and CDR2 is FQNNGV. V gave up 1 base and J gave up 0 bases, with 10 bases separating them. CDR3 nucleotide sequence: TGTGCCAGCAGCTTAGGGATGACAGACTCTGGAAACACCATATATTTT. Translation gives CASSLGMTDSGNTIYF.

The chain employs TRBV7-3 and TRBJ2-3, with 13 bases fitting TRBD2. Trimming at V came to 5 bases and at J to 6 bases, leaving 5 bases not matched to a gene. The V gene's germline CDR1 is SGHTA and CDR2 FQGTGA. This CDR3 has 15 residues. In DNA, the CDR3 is TGTGCCAGCAGCCAACTAGCGGGGGGGCAGGATACGCAGTATTTT. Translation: CASSQLAGGQDTQYF.

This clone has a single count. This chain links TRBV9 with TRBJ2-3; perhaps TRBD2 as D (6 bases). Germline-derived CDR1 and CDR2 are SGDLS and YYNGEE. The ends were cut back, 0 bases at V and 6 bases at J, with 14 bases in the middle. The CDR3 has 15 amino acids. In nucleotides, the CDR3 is TGTGCCAGCAGCGTAGCCGGGGGAGTCTCGGATACGCAGTATTTT. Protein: CASSVAGGVSDTQYF.

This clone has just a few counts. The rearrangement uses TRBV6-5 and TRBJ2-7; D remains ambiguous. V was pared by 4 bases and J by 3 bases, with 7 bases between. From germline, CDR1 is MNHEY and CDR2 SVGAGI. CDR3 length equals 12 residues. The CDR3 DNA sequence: TGTGCCAGCAGTTCCTCGGGCTACGAGCAGTACTTC. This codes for CASSSSGYEQYF.